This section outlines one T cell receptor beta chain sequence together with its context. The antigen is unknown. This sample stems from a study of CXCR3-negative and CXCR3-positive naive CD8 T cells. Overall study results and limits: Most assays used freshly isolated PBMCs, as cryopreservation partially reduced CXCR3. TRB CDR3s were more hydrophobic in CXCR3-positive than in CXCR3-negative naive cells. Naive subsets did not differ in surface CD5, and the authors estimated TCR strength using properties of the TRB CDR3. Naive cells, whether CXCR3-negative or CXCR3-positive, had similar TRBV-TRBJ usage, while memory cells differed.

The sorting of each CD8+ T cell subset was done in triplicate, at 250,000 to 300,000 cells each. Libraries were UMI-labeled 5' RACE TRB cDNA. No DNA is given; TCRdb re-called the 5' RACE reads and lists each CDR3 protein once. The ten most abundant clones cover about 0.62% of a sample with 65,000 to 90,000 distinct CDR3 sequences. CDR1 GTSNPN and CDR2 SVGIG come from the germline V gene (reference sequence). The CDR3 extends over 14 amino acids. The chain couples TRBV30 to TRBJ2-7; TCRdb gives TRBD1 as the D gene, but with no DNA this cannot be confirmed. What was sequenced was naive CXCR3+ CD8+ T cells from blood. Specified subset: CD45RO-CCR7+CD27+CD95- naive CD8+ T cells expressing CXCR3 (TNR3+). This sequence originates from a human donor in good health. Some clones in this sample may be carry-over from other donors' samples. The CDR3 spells CAWSVWGQLHEQYF.